A single sample gave rise to the 14 T cell receptor beta chains below, sequenced in a study of shared clonotypes between healthy human individuals. The table came from immunoSEQ multiplex PCR; TCRdb's copy has only in-frame clones and leaves some out. The sample holds nearly 1 million clones; more than 75% are singletons and the top ten take about 1.5%. The specimen was memory CD4+ T cells sorted from blood. Stated subset: CD45RA-negative fraction. The receptors originated from a man between 18 and 29 years old in good health.

V gene TRBV14 combines with J gene TRBJ2-5; TRBD1 aligns across 7 bases. The J segment lost 1 base and the V segment lost 1 base, leaving 6 bases of the junction unmatched. Germline CDR1 and CDR2: SGHDN and FVKESK. The length of the CDR3 is 16 residues. CDR3 sequence (DNA): TGTGCCAGCAGCCAAGGAGTAGGGGGCCCCCAAGAGACCCAGTACTTC. Translated: CASSQGVGGPQETQYF.

J is TRBJ2-7 and V is TRBV28; D is undetermined. Trimming took 4 bases from V and 2 from J, leaving 9 bases between them. The CDR3 contains 13 residues. Looked up from germline, CDR1 is MDHEN and CDR2 is SYDVKM. CDR3 in amino acids: CASSSRFPYEQYF. The CDR3 DNA is TGTGCCAGCAGTTCCCGTTTCCCCTACGAGCAGTACTTC.

This clone showed up just a few times. V and J are TRBV30 and TRBJ1-2; maybe TRBD1 (5 bases). V lost 5 bases and J 7 bases, leaving 17 bases between the germline ends. Germline assignment: CDR1 GTSNPN and CDR2 SVGIG (reference sequence). The CDR3 is 13 residues long. CDR3 amino acids: CAWGRAGSTGYTF. CDR3 coding DNA: TGTGCCTGGGGAAGGGCAGGGTCCACTGGCTACACCTTC.

The chain couples TRBV30 to TRBJ1-6, with a weak D call TRBD1 (6 bases). This CDR3 spans 14 amino acids. Germline V gene lookup returns CDR1 GTSNPN and CDR2 SVGIG (reference sequence). V was shortened by 0 bases and J by 8 bases, with 11 bases between the two germline ends. This CDR3 reads CAWSVHREDSPLHF. CDR3 nucleotide sequence: TGTGCCTGGAGTGTACACAGGGAGGATTCACCCCTCCACTTT.

The chain has TRBV29-1 and TRBJ1-3; 8 bases match TRBD1. V lost 3 bases and J lost 0; bases outside the gene matches: 1. This CDR3 is 14 amino acids long. The germline gives CDR1 SQVTM, CDR2 ANQGSEA. CDR3 amino acids: CSVDTGGSGNTIYF. In DNA form, the CDR3 reads TGCAGCGTTGACACAGGGGGCTCTGGAAACACCATATATTTT.

CDR3 sequence: CASSEGQGIETQYF. CDR3 nucleotides: TGCGCCAGCAGTGAGGGACAGGGGATAGAGACCCAGTACTTC. This rearrangement joins TRBV10-1 to TRBJ2-5, with TRBD1 identical over 9 bases. The CDR3 sequence is 14 residues long. Germline V lookup: CDR1 WNHNN, CDR2 SYGVQD (reference sequence). The V and J ends lost 2 bases and 4 bases, in that order; junction bases with no gene match: 2.

The chain employs TRBV7-9 and TRBJ2-5; maybe TRBD2 (6 bases). V lost 7 bases and J lost 2, with 23 bases in between. The CDR3 totals 17 residues. Germline values: CDR1 SEHNR, CDR2 FQNEAQ (reference sequence). CDR3 sequence: CASTPPGVARLQETQYF. CDR3 coding DNA: TGTGCCAGCACCCCTCCGGGAGTGGCCCGTTTACAAGAGACCCAGTACTTC.

The rearrangement uses TRBV11-2 and TRBJ2-5; TRBD2 might be the D (5 bases). Germline CDR1 reads SGHAT; CDR2 reads FQNNGV. V was cut by 4 bases and J by 4 bases, with 13 bases left in between. CDR3 length: 14 residues. The DNA for the CDR3 is TGTGCCAGCAGCTCCAAGCGAGGGTTAGAGACCCAGTACTTC. Protein: CASSSKRGLETQYF.

This sequence joins TRBV7-8 and TRBJ1-1; 7 bases are a match to TRBD1. Germline values: CDR1 SGHVS, CDR2 FQNEAQ. The CDR3 is 13 residues long. V lost 6 bases to trimming and J lost 10 bases; unmatched junction nucleotides: 11. The CDR3 sequence is CASRGQSNAGAFF. CDR3 sequence (DNA): TGTGCCAGCAGGGGACAGTCCAATGCGGGAGCTTTCTTT. Supplemented by reference TRBV7-8 and TRBJ1-1, the full variable domain reads GAGVSQSPRYKVAKRGQDVALRCDPISGHVSLFWYQQALGQGPEFLTYFQNEAQLDKSGLPSDRFFAERPEGSVSTLKIQRTQQEDSAVYLCASRGQSNAGAFFGQGTRLTVV.

Points on this clone: Within the sample, other DNA sequences also encode this same CDR3. The rearrangement links TRBV18 to TRBJ2-7, with 8 bases aligning to TRBD1. The CDR3 spans 14 residues. CDR1 and CDR2 (germline): KGHSH, LQKENI. The J segment lost 4 bases and the V segment lost 2 bases, leaving 4 bases of the junction unmatched. Written as DNA, the CDR3 is TGTGCCAGCTCACCAGGACAGGGCCCATACGAGCAGTACTTC. It yields the protein CASSPGQGPYEQYF.

In nucleotides, the CDR3 is TGTGCCAGCGGGAGAACGACTAGCGGGCAAGAGACCCAGTACTTC. This codes for CASGRTTSGQETQYF. V is TRBV27 and J is TRBJ2-5; TRBD2 matches 10 bases. Losses at the gene ends were 8 bases for V and 2 bases for J; bases not matched to a gene: 8. CDR1 MNHEY and CDR2 SMNVEV come from the germline V gene (reference sequence). The CDR3 sequence is 15 residues long.

This clone was recorded once. V and J are TRBV7-2 and TRBJ1-1; TRBD1 aligns across 7 bases. The V segment lost 4 bases and the J segment 10 bases; nucleotides outside the gene matches: 15. The CDR3 has 15 amino acids. Germline CDR1 reads SGHTA; CDR2 reads FQGNSA. This CDR3 is CASSSWTGGRGGAFF. CDR3 DNA: TGTGCCAGCAGCTCTTGGACAGGCGGGCGTGGGGGAGCTTTCTTT.

This sequence joins TRBV11-2 and TRBJ2-3, with TRBD2 identical over 9 bases. CDR3 size: 19 residues. V lost 1 base, J lost 2 bases, and 13 bases stayed unmatched. Germline CDR1 reads SGHAT; CDR2 reads FQNNGV. This CDR3 is CASSLGVAGVGWNTDTQYF. Here the CDR3 DNA reads TGTGCCAGCAGCTTAGGCGTAGCGGGGGTCGGGTGGAACACAGATACGCAGTATTTT. Full variable domain (remainder filled in from reference TRBV11-2 and TRBJ2-3): EAGVAQSPRYKIIEKRQSVAFWCNPISGHATLYWYQQILGQGPKLLIQFQNNGVVDDSQLPKDRFSAERLKGVDSTLKIQPAKLEDSAVYLCASSLGVAGVGWNTDTQYFGPGTRLTVL.

The V gene is TRBV6-5, the J gene TRBJ2-2, with TRBD2 matching 11 bases. V was pared by 6 bases and J by 0 bases, with 0 bases of the junction left unmatched. The CDR3 consists of 15 residues. Germline CDR1 is MNHEY and CDR2 is SVGAGI. CDR3 sequence (DNA): TGTGCCAGCAGACTAGCGGGAGCGAACACCGGGGAGCTGTTTTTT. Its protein is CASRLAGANTGELFF.